This T cell receptor (beta chain) was observed in a study of Graves' ophthalmopathy and Graves' hyperthyroidism. Whole-study context: The stable label applied to hyperthyroidism with no ophthalmopathy within 18 months of follow-up. Study conclusions and caveats: Its predictions of ophthalmopathy progression gave the model 60% to 71% sensitivity and 72% to 80% specificity.

As the template, RNA transcripts were used to amplify TCR beta CDR3 regions. First-round RT-PCR relied on HTBI primers, and a second-round multiplex PCR came next. TCRdb re-analysed the multiplex PCR reads in MiXCR, keeping a single row per CDR3 protein. Here the sample spans more than 1,000,000 distinct CDR3 sequences, less than 45% being singletons. There are 15 residues in the CDR3. V trimming: 4 bases; J trimming: 3 bases; junction bases outside the gene matches: 6. Looked up from germline, CDR1 is SGHRS and CDR2 is YFSETQ. This clonotype was seen repeatedly, ten times or more. Its antigen is not known.

This TCR was recovered from an adult man with Graves' hyperthyroidism. The chain has TRBV5-1 and TRBJ1-2; 10 positions agree with TRBD1. The sequenced sample consisted of peripheral blood or thyroid tissue (not recorded which). Here the CDR3 DNA reads TGCGCCAGCAGCATCTCGACAGGGGGCCACTATGGCTACACCTTC. Protein sequence: CASSISTGGHYGYTF.